Following are 23 T cell receptor beta chains from one sample sequenced in a study of PD-1 blockade in classical Hodgkin lymphoma. Brentuximab vedotin exposure varied, and every patient relapsed after autologous stem cell transplantation. The assay was immunoSEQ multiplex PCR, and TCRdb's table has in-frame clones only and misses some. The table records more than 90,000 clones, roughly 81% of them present only once. The material sequenced was peripheral blood mononuclear cells (PBMCs), taken before the second cycle of nivolumab. The origin of the receptors is a human donor with classical Hodgkin lymphoma.

J is TRBJ1-1 and V is TRBV19, with a weak D call TRBD1 (6 bases). Germline V CDR1 and CDR2: LNHDA, SQIVND (reference sequence). V lost 8 bases to trimming and J lost 5 bases, with 18 bases between them. This CDR3 region has 14 residues. The DNA of the CDR3 is TGTGCCAGTCGCCCCACGGGGGCGCGTACTGAAGCTTTCTTT. Protein sequence: CASRPTGARTEAFF.

The CDR3 spells CASSSEPGLAIYEQYF. CDR3 nucleotides: TGTGCCAGCAGCTCCGAACCGGGACTAGCCATCTACGAGCAGTACTTC. The chain has TRBV7-8 and TRBJ2-7; 9 positions match TRBD2. The length of the CDR3 is 16 residues. V lost 4 bases and J lost 3; bases outside the gene matches: 10. CDR1 and CDR2 (germline): SGHVS, FQNEAQ.

The V gene is TRBV11-3, the J gene TRBJ2-2; 10 bases are shared with TRBD2. CDR3 length equals 15 residues. The germline gives CDR1 SGHNT, CDR2 YENEEA. V was pared by 3 bases and J by 6 bases, with 4 bases of the junction left unmatched. The CDR3 nucleotides are TGTGCCAGCAGCTTTCAAGCGGGAGGGGCCGGGGAGCTGTTTTTT. This sequence encodes CASSFQAGGAGELFF. The full variable domain, completed using reference TRBV11-3 and TRBJ2-2, is EAGVVQSPRYKIIEKKQPVAFWCNPISGHNTLYWYLQNLGQGPELLIRYENEEAVDDSQLPKDRFSAERLKGVDSTLKIQPAELGDSAVYLCASSFQAGGAGELFFGEGSRLTVL.

The chain combines TRBV10-3 with TRBJ1-2; the match to TRBD1 covers 7 bases. Germline assignment: CDR1 ENHRY and CDR2 SYGVKD. This CDR3 has 17 amino acids. With V trimmed by 7 bases and J by 5 bases, 19 bases remained unmatched. The CDR3 here is CAITESSGPTGIYGYTF. The CDR3, as DNA: TGTGCCATCACCGAAAGTTCCGGTCCGACAGGGATATATGGCTACACCTTC.

V usage is TRBV5-6 and J usage is TRBJ1-2; D might be TRBD1 (5 bases). The germline V gene encodes CDR1 SGHDT and CDR2 YYEEEE. The CDR3 runs 14 residues. The ends were cut back, 4 bases at V and 0 bases at J, with 10 bases in the middle. As DNA, the CDR3 is TGTGCCAGCAGCGTTTTGACAGCTAACTATGGCTACACCTTC. Residues: CASSVLTANYGYTF.

This chain connects TRBV7-3 to TRBJ2-4; D is ambiguous. Germline lookup yields CDR1 SGHTA and CDR2 FQGTGA. The CDR3 length is 13 residues. The V end was cut by 2 bases, the J end by 8 bases, with 10 bases between. CDR3 loop: CASSLDNVHIQYF. CDR3 DNA sequence: TGTGCCAGCAGCTTAGATAACGTACACATTCAGTACTTC.

This clone has at least ten counts. In DNA, the CDR3 is TGTGCCAGCTCCGGGACTAGCACAGATACGCAGTATTTT. It yields the protein CASSGTSTDTQYF. This chain uses TRBV2 with TRBJ2-3; tentatively, D is TRBD2 (6 bases). Trimming pared 8 bases from V and 0 bases from J, leaving 9 bases between. Germline V gene lookup returns CDR1 SNHLY and CDR2 FYNNEI. The CDR3 runs to 13 residues.

This clone has just one count. The chain recombines TRBV28 with TRBJ2-1; 7 bases are a match to TRBD2. This CDR3 is built from 15 residues. V shed 6 bases, J shed 3 bases, and the junction held 8 bases outside the gene matches. CDR1 and CDR2 (germline): MDHEN, SYDVKM. CDR3 region: CASRGGDFHYNEQFF. The CDR3 coding sequence is TGTGCCAGCAGGGGGGGGGACTTTCACTACAATGAGCAGTTCTTC. Full variable domain (missing parts from reference TRBV28 and TRBJ2-1): DVKVTQSSRYLVKRTGEKVFLECVQDMDHENMFWYRQDPGLGLRLIYFSYDVKMKEKGDIPEGYSVSREKKERFSLILESASTNQTSMYLCASRGGDFHYNEQFFGPGTRLTVL.

The chain joins TRBV10-1 to TRBJ2-5; 8 bases align to TRBD2. V gave up 2 bases and J gave up 5 bases; unmatched junction bases: 10. The CDR3 length is 16 residues. Per the germline V gene, CDR1 is WNHNN and CDR2 is SYGVQD (reference sequence). The CDR3 nucleotides are TGCGCCAGCAGTGAGCCGGGGACTAGTGGAGGGGAGACCCAGTACTTC. Its protein is CASSEPGTSGGETQYF.

The genes are TRBV13 and TRBJ2-2; D ambiguous. The CDR3 extends over 11 amino acids. Trimming shortened V by 3 bases and J by 6 bases, and 2 bases separated the two germline ends. Germline CDR1 reads PRHDT; CDR2 reads FYEKMQ (reference sequence). In nucleotides, the CDR3 is TGTGCCAGCAGCTTCGCCGGGGAGCTGTTTTTT. Translation gives CASSFAGELFF.

The chain couples TRBV6-6 to TRBJ2-1; 10 nucleotides line up with TRBD1. From germline, CDR1 is MNHNY and CDR2 SVGAGI (reference sequence). This CDR3 spans 15 amino acids. After removal of 7 bases from V and 4 bases from J, the junction contained 7 bases not matched to a gene. CDR3 in amino acids: CASIRQGADYNEQFF. In nucleotides, the CDR3 is TGTGCCAGCATCAGACAGGGGGCGGATTACAATGAGCAGTTCTTC.

This clone was picked up a small number of times. The V gene is TRBV27, the J gene TRBJ2-5, with 11 bases lining up with TRBD2. V shed 5 bases, J shed 3 bases, and the junction held 5 bases outside the gene matches. The CDR3 loop spans 15 amino acids. Germline CDR1 MNHEY, CDR2 SMNVEV (reference sequence). DNA of the CDR3: TGTGCCAGCAGTCCCGGGACTAGCGGAGAAGAGACCCAGTACTTC. It specifies CASSPGTSGEETQYF.

The chain employs TRBV5-5 and TRBJ1-3; D gene ambiguous. This CDR3 contains 15 residues. Germline CDR1 is SGHKS and CDR2 is YYEKEE (reference sequence). V lost 6 bases and J 3 bases, leaving 16 bases between the germline ends. The CDR3: CASNPGSPYGNTIYF. The CDR3 DNA reads as TGTGCCAGCAATCCAGGAAGCCCCTATGGAAACACCATATATTTT.

The V gene is TRBV29-1, the J gene TRBJ1-2; D is possibly TRBD1 (5 bases). Germline V gene data show CDR1 as SQVTM and CDR2 as ANQGSEA. The CDR3 length is 15 residues. V shed 2 bases and J shed 0 bases, with 13 bases lying between them. The CDR3 nucleotides read TGCAGCGTTGAATCGTTTGGGGCAGCTAACTATGGCTACACCTTC. Translation: CSVESFGAANYGYTF. The full variable domain, rest sourced from reference TRBV29-1 and TRBJ1-2, is SAVISQKPSRDICQRGTSLTIQCQVDSQVTMMFWYRQQPGQSLTLIATANQGSEATYESGFVIDKFPISRPNLTFSTLTVSNMSPEDSSIYLCSVESFGAANYGYTFGSGTRLTVV.

This chain uses TRBV13 with TRBJ2-1; possible D gene TRBD2, 5 bases. The CDR3 is 13 residues long. The V end was cut by 2 bases, the J end by 13 bases, with 15 bases between. CDR1 is PRHDT, CDR2 FYEKMQ, per germline (reference sequence). CDR3 sequence (DNA): TGTGCCAGCAGCTTATTTCGGGGTGCGCTACAGTTCTTC. Translation gives CASSLFRGALQFF. The full variable domain, rest sourced from reference TRBV13 and TRBJ2-1, is AAGVIQSPRHLIKEKRETATLKCYPIPRHDTVYWYQQGPGQDPQFLISFYEKMQSDKGSIPDRFSAQQFSDYHSELNMSSLELGDSALYFCASSLFRGALQFFGPGTRLTVL.

The rearrangement links TRBV7-2 to TRBJ1-1; no definite D call. The germline gives CDR1 SGHTA, CDR2 FQGNSA. The CDR3 consists of 12 residues. Deletions cut 5 bases from V and 10 bases from J, with 14 bases between. The CDR3: CASSMKLGGAFF. In nucleotides, the CDR3 is TGTGCCAGCAGCATGAAACTTGGTGGAGCTTTCTTT.

DNA of the CDR3: TGTGCCAGCAGCGGCCAGGGGAGGACTAACTATGGCTACACCTTC. Encoded protein: CASSGQGRTNYGYTF. V and J are TRBV5-6 and TRBJ1-2; D might be TRBD1 (6 bases). In germline, CDR1 is SGHDT, CDR2 YYEEEE. This CDR3 has 15 amino acids. V lost 4 bases and J 0 bases, leaving 13 bases between the germline ends. The entire variable domain, with the rest obtained from reference TRBV5-6 and TRBJ1-2, is as follows: DAGVTQSPTHLIKTRGQQVTLRCSPKSGHDTVSWYQQALGQGPQFIFQYYEEEERQRGNFPDRFSGHQFPNYSSELNVNALLLGDSALYLCASSGQGRTNYGYTFGSGTRLTVV.

The chain recombines TRBV9 with TRBJ2-7; D might be TRBD1 (6 bases). V was trimmed by 0 bases and J by 0 bases, leaving 22 bases between them. Germline V gene sequence: CDR1 SGDLS, CDR2 YYNGEE. CDR3 size: 19 residues. CDR3 loop: CASSVEGVGLGSSSYEQYF. As DNA, the CDR3 is TGTGCCAGCAGCGTAGAGGGGGTGGGGTTGGGTTCCAGCTCCTACGAGCAGTACTTC.

The chain employs TRBV7-2 and TRBJ2-1; maybe TRBD2 (5 bases). Trimming left V 8 bases short and J 2 bases short, with 13 bases between. The CDR3 runs 14 residues. The germline CDR1 and CDR2 sequences are SGHTA and FQGNSA. The CDR3 is CASRRDSTYNEQFF. The CDR3 DNA follows: TGTGCCAGCCGCCGGGATTCTACCTACAATGAGCAGTTCTTC.

This sequence joins TRBV19 and TRBJ2-7; 8 bases line up with TRBD1. The J segment lost 7 bases and the V segment lost 3 bases, leaving 8 bases of the junction unmatched. The CDR3 length is 14 residues. CDR1 LNHDA and CDR2 SQIVND come from the germline V gene (reference sequence). The CDR3 bases are TGTGCCAGTAGTATGGGAGGCAGGGGGCAAGAGCAGTACTTC. This gives the protein CASSMGGRGQEQYF. Supplemented by reference TRBV19 and TRBJ2-7, the full variable domain reads DGGITQSPKYLFRKEGQNVTLSCEQNLNHDAMYWYRQDPGQGLRLIYYSQIVNDFQKGDIAEGYSVSREKKESFPLTVTSAQKNPTAFYLCASSMGGRGQEQYFGPGTRLTVT.

CDR3: CASSAGTGDEKLFF. CDR3 nucleotide sequence: TGTGCCAGCAGCGCCGGGACAGGGGATGAAAAACTGTTTTTT. The chain joins TRBV7-2 to TRBJ1-4, with 10 bases lining up with TRBD1. CDR1 SGHTA and CDR2 FQGNSA come from the germline V gene. This CDR3 contains 14 residues. V gave up 5 bases and J gave up 6 bases; unmatched junction bases: 3.

The rearrangement links TRBV18 to TRBJ2-2; the D gene is possibly TRBD1 (6 bases). CDR3 length: 12 amino acids. The V end was cut by 2 bases, the J end by 9 bases, with 7 bases between. The germline V gene has CDR1 KGHSH and CDR2 LQKENI. CDR3 sequence (DNA): TGTGCCAGCTCACCAAGGGACAGGGAGCTGTTTTTT. It is translated as CASSPRDRELFF.

The V and J genes are TRBV29-1 and TRBJ1-3, with D possibly matching TRBD1 (5 bases). Trimming stripped 3 bases from V and 4 bases from J, with 16 bases between. The germline gives CDR1 SQVTM, CDR2 ANQGSEA. The CDR3 length is 15 residues. The CDR3 loop is CSVDPKGAQGNTIYF. CDR3 DNA: TGCAGCGTTGACCCTAAAGGGGCGCAGGGAAACACCATATATTTT.